The clone carrying this TCR beta chain showed up many times. TCRdb's table, derived via immunoSEQ multiplex PCR, lists solely in-frame clones and lacks some. Listed for the sample are 35,000 to 55,000 clones, none seen a single time. The sample belongs to a study of T cell clonality in common variable immunodeficiency. Patients and controls were mostly of Caucasian heritage. Heparinized whole blood, roughly 5 to 8 ml, came from each donor. The sequencing input was peripheral blood mononuclear cells. The origin of this receptor is a person between 18 and 75 years old in good health.

CDR3 DNA (partial): TGCGCCAGCAGCGGGGGAAACTACTATGGC. It is translated as CASSGGNYYG. The full CDR3 sequence reads CASSGGNYYGYTF. This chain links TRBV10-2 with TRBJ1-2; possibly TRBD1 for D (5 bases). The CDR3 extends 3 residues past the end of the read, so its final part is completed from the germline J gene. Between the trimmed V and J ends, which lost 6 bases and 3 bases, there was a span of 11 bases. The CDR3 consists of 13 residues. The V gene's germline CDR1 is WSHSY and CDR2 SAAADI.